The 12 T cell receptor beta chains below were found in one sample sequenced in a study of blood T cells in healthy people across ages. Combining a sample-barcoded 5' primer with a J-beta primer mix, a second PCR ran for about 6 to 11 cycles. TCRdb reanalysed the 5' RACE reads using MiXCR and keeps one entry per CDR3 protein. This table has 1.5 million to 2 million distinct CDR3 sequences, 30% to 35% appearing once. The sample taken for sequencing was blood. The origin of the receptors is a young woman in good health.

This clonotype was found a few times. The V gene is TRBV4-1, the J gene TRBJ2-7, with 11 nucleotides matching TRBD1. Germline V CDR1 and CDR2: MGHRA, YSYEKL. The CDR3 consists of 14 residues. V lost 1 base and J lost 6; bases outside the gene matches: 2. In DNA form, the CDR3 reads TGCGCCAGCAGCCAAGGGACAGGGGGCACCGAGCAGTACTTC. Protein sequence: CASSQGTGGTEQYF.

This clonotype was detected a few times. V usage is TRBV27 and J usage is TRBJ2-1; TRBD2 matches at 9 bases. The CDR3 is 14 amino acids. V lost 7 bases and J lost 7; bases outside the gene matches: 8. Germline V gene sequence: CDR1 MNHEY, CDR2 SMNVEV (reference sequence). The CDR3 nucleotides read TGTGCCAGCACTTTTAGCGGGAGTAATAATGAGCAGTTCTTC. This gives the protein CASTFSGSNNEQFF.

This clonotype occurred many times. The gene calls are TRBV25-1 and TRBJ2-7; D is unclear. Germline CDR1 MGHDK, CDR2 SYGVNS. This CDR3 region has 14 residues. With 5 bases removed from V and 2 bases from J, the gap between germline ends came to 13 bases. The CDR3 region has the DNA TGTGCCAGCAGTCCCCGGTTAGGAGCCTACGAGCAGTACTTC. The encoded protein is CASSPRLGAYEQYF.

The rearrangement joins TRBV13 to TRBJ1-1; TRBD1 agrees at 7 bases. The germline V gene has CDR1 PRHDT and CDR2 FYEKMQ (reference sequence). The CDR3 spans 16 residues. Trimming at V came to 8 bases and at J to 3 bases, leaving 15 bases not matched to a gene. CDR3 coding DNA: TGTGCCAGCTACACCGGGGACAGCGGAAGAGACACTGAAGCTTTCTTT. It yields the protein CASYTGDSGRDTEAFF.

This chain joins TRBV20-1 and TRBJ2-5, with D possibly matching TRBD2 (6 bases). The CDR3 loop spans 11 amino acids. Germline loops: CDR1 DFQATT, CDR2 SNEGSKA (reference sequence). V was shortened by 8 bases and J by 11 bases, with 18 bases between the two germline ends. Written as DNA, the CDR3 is TGCAGTATTGAGGGGTGGGGGGAGCAGTACTTC. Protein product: CSIEGWGEQYF.

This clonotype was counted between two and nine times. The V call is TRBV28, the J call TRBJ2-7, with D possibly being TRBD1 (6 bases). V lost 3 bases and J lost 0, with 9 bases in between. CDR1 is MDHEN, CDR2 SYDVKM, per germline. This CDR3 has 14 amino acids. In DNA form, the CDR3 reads TGTGCCAGCAGTTTTGGCAGGGGCTCCTACGAGCAGTACTTC. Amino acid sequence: CASSFGRGSYEQYF.

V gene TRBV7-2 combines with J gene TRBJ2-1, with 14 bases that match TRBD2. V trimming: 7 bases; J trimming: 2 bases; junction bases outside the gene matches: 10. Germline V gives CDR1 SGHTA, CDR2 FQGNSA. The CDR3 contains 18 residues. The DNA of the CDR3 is TGTGCCAGCAACTCGGTGACTAGCGGGAGGGGACCCTACAATGAGCAGTTCTTC. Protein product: CASNSVTSGRGPYNEQFF. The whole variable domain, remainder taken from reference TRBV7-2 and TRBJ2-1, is GAGVSQSPSNKVTEKGKDVELRCDPISGHTALYWYRQSLGQGLEFLIYFQGNSAPDKSGLPSDRFSAERTGGSVSTLTIQRTQQEDSAVYLCASNSVTSGRGPYNEQFFGPGTRLTVL.

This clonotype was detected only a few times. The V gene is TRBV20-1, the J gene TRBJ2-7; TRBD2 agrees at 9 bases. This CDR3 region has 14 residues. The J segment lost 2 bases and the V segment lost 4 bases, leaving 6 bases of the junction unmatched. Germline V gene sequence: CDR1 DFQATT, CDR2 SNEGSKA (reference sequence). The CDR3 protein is CSATLSGGPYEQYF. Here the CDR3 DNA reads TGCAGTGCTACTCTTAGCGGGGGCCCCTACGAGCAGTACTTC.

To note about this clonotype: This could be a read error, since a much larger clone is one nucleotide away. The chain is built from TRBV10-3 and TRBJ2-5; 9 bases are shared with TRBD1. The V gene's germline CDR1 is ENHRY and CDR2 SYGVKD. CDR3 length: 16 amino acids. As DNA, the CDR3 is TGTGCCACCAGTGAGCTACCGGGACAGGGAAGGGAGACCCAGTACTTC. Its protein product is CATSELPGQGRETQYF.

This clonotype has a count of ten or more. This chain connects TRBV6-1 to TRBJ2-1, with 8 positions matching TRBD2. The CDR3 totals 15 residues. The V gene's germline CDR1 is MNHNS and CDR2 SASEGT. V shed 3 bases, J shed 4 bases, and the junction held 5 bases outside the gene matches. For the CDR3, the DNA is TGTGCCAGCAGTGAGACCGGGGGGGCATACAATGAGCAGTTCTTC. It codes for CASSETGGAYNEQFF.

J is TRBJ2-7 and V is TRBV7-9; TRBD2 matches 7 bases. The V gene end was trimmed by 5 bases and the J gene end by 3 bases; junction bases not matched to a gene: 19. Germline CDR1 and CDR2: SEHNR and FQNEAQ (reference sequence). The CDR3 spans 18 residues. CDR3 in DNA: TGTGCCAGCAGCCCGGTGTGGGCTAGCGGAGCAAAGGACTACGAGCAGTACTTC. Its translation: CASSPVWASGAKDYEQYF.

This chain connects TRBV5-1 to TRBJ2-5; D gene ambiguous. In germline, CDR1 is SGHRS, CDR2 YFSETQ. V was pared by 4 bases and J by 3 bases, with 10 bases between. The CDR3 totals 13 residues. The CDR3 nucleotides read TGCGCCAGCAGCCTGCCCAGTAAAGAGACCCAGTACTTC. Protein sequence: CASSLPSKETQYF.